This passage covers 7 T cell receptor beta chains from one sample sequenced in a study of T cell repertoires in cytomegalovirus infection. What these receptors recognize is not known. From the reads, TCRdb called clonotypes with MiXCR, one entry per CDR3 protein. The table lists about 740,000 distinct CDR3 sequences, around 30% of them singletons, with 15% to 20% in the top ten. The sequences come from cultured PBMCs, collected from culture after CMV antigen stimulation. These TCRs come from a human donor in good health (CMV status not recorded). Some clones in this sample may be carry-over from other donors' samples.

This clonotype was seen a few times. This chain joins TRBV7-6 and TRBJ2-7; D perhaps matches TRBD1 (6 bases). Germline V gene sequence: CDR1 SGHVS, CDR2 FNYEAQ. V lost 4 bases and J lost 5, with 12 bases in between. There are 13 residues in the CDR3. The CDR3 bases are TGTGCCAGCAGCTCCGTTCGGACAGACGAGCAGTACTTC. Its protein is CASSSVRTDEQYF.

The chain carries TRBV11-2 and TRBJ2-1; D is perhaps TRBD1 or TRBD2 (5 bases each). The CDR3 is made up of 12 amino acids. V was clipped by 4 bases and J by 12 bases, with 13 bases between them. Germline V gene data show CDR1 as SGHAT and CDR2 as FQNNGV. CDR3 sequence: CASSSSGTGQFF. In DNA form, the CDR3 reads TGTGCCAGCAGCTCCTCCGGGACGGGGCAGTTCTTC.

Written as DNA, the CDR3 is TGTGCTAGTGGTTCGCAGGGAAGAGGGACTGAAGCTTTCTTT. It translates to CASGSQGRGTEAFF. This chain connects TRBV12-5 to TRBJ1-1; TRBD1 might be the D (5 bases). The CDR3 length is 14 residues. CDR1 is LGHNT and CDR2 is FRNRAP in the germline V gene. V was shortened by 4 bases and J by 5 bases, with 14 bases between the two germline ends. The whole variable domain, filled in from reference TRBV12-5 and TRBJ1-1, reads DARVTQTPRHKVTEMGQEVTMRCQPILGHNTVFWYRQTMMQGLELLAYFRNRAPLDDSGMPKDRFSAEMPDATLATLKIQPSEPRDSAVYFCASGSQGRGTEAFFGQGTRLTVV.

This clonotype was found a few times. DNA of the CDR3: TGTGCCAGCAGCTTATATGGTGGACAGGACGGAAACACCATATATTTT. Residues: CASSLYGGQDGNTIYF. This chain uses TRBV7-6 with TRBJ1-3; 7 bases agree with TRBD1. This CDR3 comprises 16 residues. The germline V gene encodes CDR1 SGHVS and CDR2 FNYEAQ. The V segment lost 2 bases and the J segment 4 bases; nucleotides outside the gene matches: 8.

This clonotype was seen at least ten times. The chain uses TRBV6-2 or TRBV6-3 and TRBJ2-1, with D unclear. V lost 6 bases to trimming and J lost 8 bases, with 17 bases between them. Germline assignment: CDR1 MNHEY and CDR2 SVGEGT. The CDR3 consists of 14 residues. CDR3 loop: CASSSPDSGYEQFF. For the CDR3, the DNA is TGTGCCAGCAGCTCCCCCGACTCAGGCTATGAGCAGTTCTTC.

Here the CDR3 reads CASSLVTDLYNEQFF. In nucleotides, the CDR3 is TGTGCCAGCAGCTTAGTCACAGACCTCTACAATGAGCAGTTCTTC. This chain uses TRBV7-2 with TRBJ2-1, with D unclear. The CDR3 covers 15 residues. The germline V and J ends were trimmed by 1 base and 3 bases, with 10 bases remaining between them. The V gene's germline CDR1 is SGHTA and CDR2 FQGNSA. The full variable domain, completed using reference TRBV7-2 and TRBJ2-1, is GAGVSQSPSNKVTEKGKDVELRCDPISGHTALYWYRQSLGQGLEFLIYFQGNSAPDKSGLPSDRFSAERTGGSVSTLTIQRTQQEDSAVYLCASSLVTDLYNEQFFGPGTRLTVL.

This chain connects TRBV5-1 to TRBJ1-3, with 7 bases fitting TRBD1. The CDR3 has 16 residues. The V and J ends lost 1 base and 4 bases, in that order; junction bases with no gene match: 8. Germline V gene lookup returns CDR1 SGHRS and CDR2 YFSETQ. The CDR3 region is CASSLFQRGQGNTIYF. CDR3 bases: TGCGCCAGCAGCTTGTTCCAGAGGGGGCAGGGAAACACCATATATTTT. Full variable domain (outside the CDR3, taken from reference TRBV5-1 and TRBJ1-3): KAGVTQTPRYLIKTRGQQVTLSCSPISGHRSVSWYQQTPGQGLQFLFEYFSETQRNKGNFPGRFSGRQFSNSRSEMNVSTLELGDSALYLCASSLFQRGQGNTIYFGEGSWLTVV.